This TCR beta chain was observed in a study of OX40 agonist ivuxolimab in advanced cancers. The wider study: A diagnosis of hepatocellular carcinoma, melanoma, renal cell or head and neck cancer was present in dose-escalation patients. Of the patients, three showed partial responses, one with hepatocellular carcinoma and two with cutaneous melanoma.

The method was immunoSEQ multiplex PCR; TCRdb's version includes in-frame clones alone and lacks a portion of them. The sample yields about 86,000 clones, under 95% seen once. The V end lost 1 base, the J end lost 5 bases, and 15 bases lay between the germline ends. There are 15 residues in the CDR3. Germline assignment: CDR1 SEHNR and CDR2 FQNEAQ (reference sequence). The source was CD4+ or CD8+ T cells sorted from blood, collected in a trial of the OX40 agonist ivuxolimab. This sequence originates from an adult with an advanced solid tumor such as melanoma, head and neck, liver or kidney cancer. V is TRBV7-9 and J is TRBJ2-7; D unresolved. CDR3 sequence: CASSLDKLPLHEQYF. The CDR3 nucleotides are TGTGCCAGCAGCTTAGATAAGCTCCCTCTCCACGAGCAGTACTTC.